The 19 T cell receptor beta chains in this list originate from one sample, sequenced in a study of blood T cell repertoires in COVID-19. Libraries were prepared by immunoSEQ multiplex PCR; TCRdb keeps only in-frame clonotypes and omits some of them. The sample yields 150,000 to 200,000 clones, around 80% seen once. Sequencing was carried out using PBMCs or T cells enriched from blood (not recorded which). These receptors all stem from a man between 45 and 60 years old who had recovered from COVID-19.

This clone was observed a handful of times. The chain employs TRBV7-3 and TRBJ1-5; D gene uncertain. CDR3 length: 12 residues. V lost 3 bases to trimming and J lost 4 bases, with 4 bases between them. Germline lookup yields CDR1 SGHTA and CDR2 FQGTGA. The CDR3 here is CASSFQNQPQHF. DNA of the CDR3: TGTGCCAGCAGCTTCCAAAATCAGCCCCAGCATTTT.

The chain uses TRBV2 and TRBJ2-1, with TRBD2 identical over 8 bases. J lost 2 bases, V lost 7 bases, and 4 bases had no gene match. CDR1 is SNHLY, CDR2 FYNNEI, per germline. The CDR3 runs to 14 residues. CDR3 nucleotides: TGTGCCAGCACTAGACTAGCGACCTACAATGAGCAGTTCTTC. Translation: CASTRLATYNEQFF.

This chain uses TRBV4-1 with TRBJ1-5; the D is unclear. The CDR3 runs 15 residues. Germline-derived CDR1 and CDR2 are MGHRA and YSYEKL. V lost 1 base and J 0 bases, leaving 7 bases between the germline ends. The CDR3, as DNA: TGCGCCAGCAGCCAAGTGGAGGGTAGCAATCAGCCCCAGCATTTT. It yields the protein CASSQVEGSNQPQHF.

Turning to this clone: Relative to the germline gene, one junction end is altered; a read error may explain this. This chain uses TRBV7-7 with TRBJ1-1; D ambiguous. CDR1 and CDR2 (germline): SSHAT, FNYEAQ (reference sequence). CDR3 length: 13 amino acids. The CDR3 here is CASSLGSNTEAFF. Here the CDR3 DNA reads TGTGCTAGCAGCTTAGGGAGTAACACTGAAGCTTTCTTT.

The V call is TRBV19, the J call TRBJ1-5, with D hard to call. Germline V gene sequence: CDR1 LNHDA, CDR2 SQIVND (reference sequence). This CDR3 comprises 13 residues. V was pared by 7 bases and J by 5 bases, with 12 bases between. The CDR3 bases are TGTGCCAGTACGGGTGACTCGGATCAGCCCCAGCATTTT. This gives the protein CASTGDSDQPQHF.

The V gene is TRBV18, the J gene TRBJ1-5; D is uncertain. Germline CDR1 KGHSH, CDR2 LQKENI. Trimming cost V 2 bases and J 3 bases, with 8 bases left between them. CDR3 length equals 14 residues. The DNA for the CDR3 is TGTGCCAGCTCACCAGTACAGTCCAATCAGCCCCAGCATTTT. This gives the protein CASSPVQSNQPQHF.

The J gene is TRBJ2-2, the V gene TRBV4-2; no definite D call. Deletions cut 2 bases from V and 7 bases from J, with 11 bases between. CDR3 size: 14 residues. Germline CDR1 is LGHNA and CDR2 is YNFKEQ. The CDR3 protein is CASSQSSSDGELFF. For the CDR3, the DNA is TGTGCCAGCAGCCAAAGTAGCTCGGACGGGGAGCTGTTTTTT.

V and J are TRBV28 and TRBJ1-6, with 7 bases that match TRBD1. Germline loops: CDR1 MDHEN, CDR2 SYDVKM. J was trimmed by 8 bases and V by 5 bases; bases with no gene match: 9. This CDR3 has 15 amino acids. CDR3 coding DNA: TGTGCCAGCAGTCCCCTGGGGGACAGACATTCACCCCTCCACTTT. This codes for CASSPLGDRHSPLHF.

This chain's CDR3 is CASSFLARETQYF. The CDR3 DNA follows: TGTGCCAGCAGCTTCCTAGCCCGAGAGACCCAGTACTTC. The V call is TRBV7-9, the J call TRBJ2-5; D may be TRBD2 (5 bases). Germline V gives CDR1 SEHNR, CDR2 FQNEAQ (reference sequence). V was pared by 3 bases and J by 4 bases, with 9 bases between. The CDR3 runs 13 residues.

This clone was recorded a few times. The rearrangement joins TRBV21-1 to TRBJ1-5; no DNA check was done on the table's D call, TRBD1. TRBV21-1 is recorded as a pseudogene. The CDR3 extends over 16 amino acids. CDR3 bases: TGTGCCAGCAGCAAATTAGACAGGCAGGTCGATCAGCCCCAGCATTTT. The encoded protein is CASSKLDRQVDQPQHF.

This clone was found a few times. This sequence joins TRBV2 and TRBJ2-1, with 9 bases matching TRBD2. In germline, CDR1 is SNHLY, CDR2 FYNNEI. The CDR3 extends over 14 amino acids. Trimming removed 3 bases from V and 6 bases from J; junction bases left unmatched: 3. CDR3 in amino acids: CASSERGGINEQFF. In nucleotides, the CDR3 is TGTGCCAGCAGTGAGCGGGGGGGCATCAATGAGCAGTTCTTC.

This rearrangement joins TRBV29-1 to TRBJ2-2; possible D gene TRBD1, 6 bases. The CDR3 consists of 14 residues. Germline CDR1 reads SQVTM; CDR2 reads ANQGSEA. Trimming took 4 bases from V and 1 from J, leaving 10 bases between them. CDR3 nucleotides: TGCAGCGTTGTGCCCAGGGGGAACACCGGGGAGCTGTTTTTT. It translates to CSVVPRGNTGELFF.

The chain links TRBV7-6 to TRBJ1-1, with D perhaps matching TRBD1 (5 bases). CDR1 SGHVS and CDR2 FNYEAQ come from the germline V gene. Trimming shortened V by 4 bases and J by 3 bases, and 15 bases separated the two germline ends. This CDR3 region has 15 residues. The CDR3 DNA sequence: TGTGCCAGCAGCTCTAGCGCCGGGGGGTACACTGAAGCTTTCTTT. As protein: CASSSSAGGYTEAFF.

The chain couples TRBV9 to TRBJ2-1; unclear D gene. CDR1 SGDLS and CDR2 YYNGEE come from the germline V gene. Trimming removed 0 bases from V and 5 bases from J, with 6 bases in between. The CDR3 is made up of 13 amino acids. The CDR3 bases are TGTGCCAGCAGCGTAGGACTCAACAATGAGCAGTTCTTC. It is translated as CASSVGLNNEQFF.

This chain connects TRBV9 to TRBJ2-7, with D tentatively TRBD1 (5 bases). V was cut by 0 bases and J by 2 bases, with 12 bases left in between. Germline CDR1 is SGDLS and CDR2 is YYNGEE. There are 15 residues in the CDR3. The CDR3 nucleotides are TGTGCCAGCAGCGTAGCCCAGGGTCCGACCTACGAGCAGTACTTC. Translation: CASSVAQGPTYEQYF. Full variable domain (rest looked up from reference TRBV9 and TRBJ2-7): DSGVTQTPKHLITATGQRVTLRCSPRSGDLSVYWYQQSLDQGLQFLIQYYNGEERAKGNILERFSAQQFPDLHSELNLSSLELGDSALYFCASSVAQGPTYEQYFGPGTRLTVT.

This chain uses TRBV2 with TRBJ2-7, with D possibly being TRBD1 (8 bases). The germline V gene encodes CDR1 SNHLY and CDR2 FYNNEI. V shed 6 bases and J shed 2 bases, with 14 bases lying between them. The CDR3 sequence is 14 residues long. The CDR3 DNA reads as TGTGCCAGCAGATACAGGGGGGGAACCTACGAGCAGTACTTC. Its translation: CASRYRGGTYEQYF.

The V and J genes are TRBV28 and TRBJ2-2; unclear D gene. The CDR3 extends over 13 amino acids. Germline V gene sequence: CDR1 MDHEN, CDR2 SYDVKM. The ends were cut back, 2 bases at V and 3 bases at J, with 4 bases in the middle. The CDR3 region is CASSLGHTGELFF. The CDR3, as DNA: TGTGCCAGCAGTTTAGGCCACACCGGGGAGCTGTTTTTT.

This chain uses TRBV5-1 with TRBJ2-7; 7 nucleotides align to TRBD1. This CDR3 is 15 amino acids long. In germline, CDR1 is SGHRS, CDR2 YFSETQ. With 0 bases clipped from V and 3 bases from J, the junction kept 6 bases outside the gene matches. The CDR3: CASSLAMGQNYEQYF. The DNA of the CDR3 is TGCGCCAGCAGCTTGGCCATGGGACAGAACTACGAGCAGTACTTC. The complete variable domain, with remaining parts taken from reference TRBV5-1 and TRBJ2-7, reads KAGVTQTPRYLIKTRGQQVTLSCSPISGHRSVSWYQQTPGQGLQFLFEYFSETQRNKGNFPGRFSGRQFSNSRSEMNVSTLELGDSALYLCASSLAMGQNYEQYFGPGTRLTVT.

This clone occurred a few times. The rearrangement uses TRBV5-4 and TRBJ1-6; TRBD1 matches 7 bases. CDR3 size: 15 residues. After removal of 0 bases from V and 8 bases from J, the junction contained 5 bases not matched to a gene. From germline, CDR1 is SGHNT and CDR2 YYREEE (reference sequence). Written as DNA, the CDR3 is TGTGCCAGCAGCTTGGAGGCAGGGGGACATTCACCCCTCCACTTT. This sequence encodes CASSLEAGGHSPLHF.